Detailed here is one T cell receptor beta chain. Its antigen is still unknown. The data belong to a study of T-cell reconstitution after alpha-beta-depleted transplantation in children. The CDR3 has 15 amino acids. Unmatched junction bases numbered 6, after V lost 3 bases and J lost 3 bases. Germline V lookup: CDR1 SGHTA, CDR2 FQGNSA. The authors prepared the TCRbeta library with unique molecular identifiers. From the PCR reads, TCRdb called clonotypes with MiXCR, one entry per CDR3 protein. The data show more than 400,000 distinct CDR3 sequences, approximately 10% seen once. The study, taken as a whole, reports: Approximately two months post-transplant, alpha-beta T cells reportedly originated from several hundred expanded graft clones. Certain patients had high TCRbeta diversity at day 60, and it came from recipient T cells and thymic progenitors that survived. Among T cells one year after transplant, newly produced cells accounted for most counts and diversity.

This chain links TRBV7-2 with TRBJ2-3; 7 bases fit TRBD1. This clonotype was obtained from a female patient aged 2-9 years who had a stem cell transplant for aplastic anemia, so the T cells may come from the graft donor. The sequenced sample was PBMCs, mostly from graft donor cells, obtained 180 days after TCRalphabeta/CD19-depleted stem cell transplant. For the CDR3, the DNA is TGTGCCAGCAGCTTCCAGACAGGGCGAACAGATACGCAGTATTTT. This codes for CASSFQTGRTDTQYF.